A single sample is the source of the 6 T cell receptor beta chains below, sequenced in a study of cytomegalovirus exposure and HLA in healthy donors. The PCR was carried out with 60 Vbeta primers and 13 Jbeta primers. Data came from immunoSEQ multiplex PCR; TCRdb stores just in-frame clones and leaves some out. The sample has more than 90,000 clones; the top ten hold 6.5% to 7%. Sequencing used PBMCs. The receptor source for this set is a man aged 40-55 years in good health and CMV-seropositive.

The CDR3 DNA is TGTGCCAGCAGCTCATCGGGCCTAGCCGGAGAGACCCAGTACTTC. This gives the protein CASSSSGLAGETQYF. J is TRBJ2-5 and V is TRBV5-4, with TRBD2 as a possible D gene (5 bases). The CDR3 consists of 15 residues. V lost 3 bases and J 4 bases, leaving 16 bases between the germline ends. Germline CDR1 SGHNT, CDR2 YYREEE (reference sequence).

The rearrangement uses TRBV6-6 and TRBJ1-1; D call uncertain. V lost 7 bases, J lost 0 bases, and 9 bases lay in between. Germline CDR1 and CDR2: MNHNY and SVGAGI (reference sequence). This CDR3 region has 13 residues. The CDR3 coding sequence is TGTGCCAGCATGGGAGTAATGAACACTGAAGCTTTCTTT. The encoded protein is CASMGVMNTEAFF.

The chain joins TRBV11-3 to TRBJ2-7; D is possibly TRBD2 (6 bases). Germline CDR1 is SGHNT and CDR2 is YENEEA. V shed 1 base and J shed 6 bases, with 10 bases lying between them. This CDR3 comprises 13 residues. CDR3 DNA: TGTGCCAGCAGCTTAGGAGGAGGGTCCGAGCAGTACTTC. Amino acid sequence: CASSLGGGSEQYF.

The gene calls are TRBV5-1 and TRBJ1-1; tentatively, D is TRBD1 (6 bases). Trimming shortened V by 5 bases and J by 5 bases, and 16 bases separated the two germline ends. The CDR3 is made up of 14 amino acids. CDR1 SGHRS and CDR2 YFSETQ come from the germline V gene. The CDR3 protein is CASRAGAPLTEAFF. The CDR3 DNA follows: TGCGCCAGCAGGGCAGGGGCCCCATTAACTGAAGCTTTCTTT.

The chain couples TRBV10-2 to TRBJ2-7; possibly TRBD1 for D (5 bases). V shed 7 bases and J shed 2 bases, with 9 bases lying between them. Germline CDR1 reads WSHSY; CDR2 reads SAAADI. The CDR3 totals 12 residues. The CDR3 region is CASTQGTYEQYF. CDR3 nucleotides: TGCGCCAGCACCCAGGGCACCTACGAGCAGTACTTC.

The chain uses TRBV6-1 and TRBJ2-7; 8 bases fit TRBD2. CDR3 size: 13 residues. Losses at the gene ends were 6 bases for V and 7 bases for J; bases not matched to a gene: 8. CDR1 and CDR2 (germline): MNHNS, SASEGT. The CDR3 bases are TGTGCCAGCAGCAGAGCGGGAGTTTGGGAGCAGTACTTC. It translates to CASSRAGVWEQYF.